A single sample gave rise to the 22 T cell receptor beta chains below, sequenced in a study of shared clonotypes between healthy human individuals. TCRdb's table, derived via immunoSEQ multiplex PCR, lists solely in-frame clones and lacks some. The sample lists some 1.5 million clones, around 98% occurring once. The sample taken for sequencing was naive CD4+ T cells sorted from blood. Subset denoted: CD45RA+ positively selected. Receptors were obtained from a man aged 25 to 45 in good health.

This sequence joins TRBV2 and TRBJ1-2; D is uncertain. Germline V gives CDR1 SNHLY, CDR2 FYNNEI. The CDR3 consists of 16 residues. The V gene lost 5 bases and the J gene lost 2 bases, with 18 bases spanning the gap. The DNA of the CDR3 is TGTGCCAGCAGTTACACCCACGTGGAGAAAAACTATGGCTACACCTTC. This codes for CASSYTHVEKNYGYTF.

About this clone itself: The sample carries other DNA sequences with the same CDR3. The CDR3 here is CASSLDRGTEAFF. The CDR3 region has the DNA TGTGCCAGCAGCTTAGACAGGGGCACTGAAGCTTTCTTT. The chain combines TRBV7-3 with TRBJ1-1, with 8 bases identical to TRBD1. The germline V gene encodes CDR1 SGHTA and CDR2 FQGTGA. This CDR3 has 13 residues. The V segment lost 2 bases and the J segment 4 bases; nucleotides outside the gene matches: 0.

The V and J genes are TRBV13 and TRBJ2-7; 14 bases match TRBD2. Trimming cost V 5 bases and J 4 bases; bases outside gene matches: 16. From germline, CDR1 is PRHDT and CDR2 FYEKMQ (reference sequence). The CDR3 is made up of 19 amino acids. The CDR3 loop reads CASSPQTSGRAGGAYEQYF. CDR3 sequence (DNA): TGTGCCAGCAGCCCCCAGACTAGCGGGAGGGCCGGTGGAGCTTACGAGCAGTACTTC.

The gene calls are TRBV9 and TRBJ2-1; 7 nucleotides line up with TRBD2. The CDR3 runs 17 residues. After removal of 0 bases from V and 5 bases from J, the junction contained 11 bases not matched to a gene. Germline loops: CDR1 SGDLS, CDR2 YYNGEE. The CDR3 reads CASSVGVSGGRDNEQFF. CDR3 coding DNA: TGTGCCAGCAGCGTAGGGGTTTCCGGAGGGAGGGACAATGAGCAGTTCTTC.

This clone has just one count. For the CDR3, the DNA is TGTGCCAGCAGGGGACAGGGGATCTCCTACGAGCAGTACTTC. Translating gives CASRGQGISYEQYF. V gene TRBV28 combines with J gene TRBJ2-7, with 10 bases fitting TRBD1. The CDR3 is made up of 14 amino acids. Germline CDR1 reads MDHEN; CDR2 reads SYDVKM. V trimming: 6 bases; J trimming: 0 bases; junction bases outside the gene matches: 2.

The rearrangement joins TRBV28 to TRBJ2-1, with D uncertain. The germline CDR1 and CDR2 sequences are MDHEN and SYDVKM. The CDR3 is 16 residues long. The germline V and J ends were trimmed by 6 bases and 5 bases, with 20 bases remaining between them. CDR3 protein: CASSLIFGVGDNEQFF. The CDR3 DNA sequence: TGTGCCAGCAGCTTAATTTTTGGGGTTGGCGACAATGAGCAGTTCTTC.

The rearrangement joins TRBV4-1 to TRBJ1-4; the D is unclear. V gave up 1 base and J gave up 5 bases, with 11 bases separating them. Germline CDR1 reads MGHRA; CDR2 reads YSYEKL. The CDR3 loop spans 15 amino acids. CDR3 sequence (DNA): TGCGCCAGCAGCCAAGGCAACAGACCAAATGAAAAACTGTTTTTT. Protein sequence: CASSQGNRPNEKLFF.

V gene TRBV2 combines with J gene TRBJ2-1, with D perhaps matching TRBD2 (6 bases). V shed 5 bases and J shed 0 bases, with 11 bases lying between them. Per the germline V gene, CDR1 is SNHLY and CDR2 is FYNNEI. The CDR3 is made up of 15 amino acids. In nucleotides, the CDR3 is TGTGCCAGCAGTTTAGCGGTTAGCTCCTACAATGAGCAGTTCTTC. This encodes CASSLAVSSYNEQFF.

The chain has TRBV6-6 and TRBJ1-1; D call uncertain. CDR1 and CDR2 (germline): MNHNY, SVGAGI (reference sequence). The CDR3 covers 15 residues. V lost 6 bases and J lost 6, with 20 bases in between. CDR3 region: CASSSSTPRASEAFF. As DNA, the CDR3 is TGTGCCAGCAGCTCTAGCACCCCCCGAGCTTCTGAAGCTTTCTTT.

The chain employs TRBV5-4 and TRBJ2-2; D is perhaps TRBD1 (5 bases). V was trimmed by 6 bases and J by 5 bases, leaving 20 bases between them. The CDR3 loop spans 16 amino acids. The germline V gene has CDR1 SGHNT and CDR2 YYREEE (reference sequence). The CDR3 here is CASKPTDPLSTGELFF. CDR3 in DNA: TGTGCCAGCAAACCGACAGACCCATTAAGTACCGGGGAGCTGTTTTTT.

The chain couples TRBV5-6 to TRBJ1-2; the match to TRBD1 covers 7 bases. This CDR3 has 15 residues. The V segment lost 6 bases and the J segment 7 bases; nucleotides outside the gene matches: 15. CDR1 SGHDT and CDR2 YYEEEE come from the germline V gene. CDR3 DNA: TGTGCCAGCACCCATACGGACAGGTCGCCGAGTGGCTACACCTTC. Amino acid sequence: CASTHTDRSPSGYTF.

This chain connects TRBV7-2 to TRBJ2-7; possibly TRBD1 for D (5 bases). Germline CDR1 reads SGHTA; CDR2 reads FQGNSA. Trimming removed 5 bases at V and 0 bases at J, with 14 bases between. The CDR3 spans 15 residues. This CDR3 reads CASSPDRDSSYEQYF. CDR3 in DNA: TGTGCCAGCAGCCCGGACCGCGACAGCTCCTACGAGCAGTACTTC.

The chain has TRBV5-5 and TRBJ1-2; TRBD1 is a possible D gene (5 bases). The V end lost 3 bases, the J end lost 5 bases, and 8 bases lay between the germline ends. The CDR3 runs 12 residues. Per the germline V gene, CDR1 is SGHKS and CDR2 is YYEKEE (reference sequence). CDR3 sequence (DNA): TGTGCCAGCAGCTCGACAGAGTATGGCTACACCTTC. Encoded protein: CASSSTEYGYTF.

The J gene is TRBJ2-3, the V gene TRBV29-1; D perhaps matches TRBD2 (7 bases). The length of the CDR3 is 13 residues. The ends were cut back, 7 bases at V and 2 bases at J, with 13 bases in the middle. Per the germline V gene, CDR1 is SQVTM and CDR2 is ANQGSEA. CDR3 DNA: TGCAGCGCCAGGGGACTACTCACAGATACGCAGTATTTT. This encodes CSARGLLTDTQYF.

The rearrangement links TRBV18 to TRBJ2-7; D possibly corresponds to TRBD1 (7 bases). Germline V gives CDR1 KGHSH, CDR2 LQKENI. V lost 2 bases and J lost 2, with 10 bases in between. This CDR3 is built from 14 residues. Here the CDR3 DNA reads TGTGCCAGCTCACCAGGCGGGACAGCCTACGAGCAGTACTTC. It encodes CASSPGGTAYEQYF.

In this sample, this clone turned up once. The rearrangement joins TRBV19 to TRBJ2-5; 8 bases line up with TRBD1. The V gene's germline CDR1 is LNHDA and CDR2 SQIVND (reference sequence). The CDR3 is 15 residues long. Trimming cost V 1 base and J 5 bases; bases outside gene matches: 6. The CDR3 DNA reads as TGTGCCAGTAGTATAGTGGCAGGGGGCGTGGAGACCCAGTACTTC. Translated: CASSIVAGGVETQYF.

This sequence joins TRBV5-1 and TRBJ2-7; D is possibly TRBD1 (6 bases). Trimming took off 4 bases at V and 2 bases at J, with 10 bases between the two ends. Germline V gene sequence: CDR1 SGHRS, CDR2 YFSETQ. The CDR3 extends over 13 amino acids. CDR3 nucleotides: TGCGCCAGCAGCGGTGGACAGACCTACGAGCAGTACTTC. Residues: CASSGGQTYEQYF.

In the case of this clone: The sample holds other DNA sequences that translate to the same CDR3. The rearrangement joins TRBV28 to TRBJ2-7; D remains unclear. The germline CDR1 and CDR2 sequences are MDHEN and SYDVKM. The CDR3 covers 12 residues. V gave up 6 bases and J gave up 2 bases, with 8 bases separating them. The DNA of the CDR3 is TGTGCCAGCAGGTACCCTCCCTACGAGCAGTACTTC. It is translated as CASRYPPYEQYF. Looking up the rest from reference TRBV28 and TRBJ2-7 gives the full variable domain: DVKVTQSSRYLVKRTGEKVFLECVQDMDHENMFWYRQDPGLGLRLIYFSYDVKMKEKGDIPEGYSVSREKKERFSLILESASTNQTSMYLCASRYPPYEQYFGPGTRLTVT.

This clone was picked up one time. V and J are TRBV5-1 and TRBJ2-7; the D is unclear. V lost 7 bases and J 0 bases, leaving 11 bases between the germline ends. Germline loops: CDR1 SGHRS, CDR2 YFSETQ. The CDR3 contains 13 residues. The CDR3 loop is CASAGVGSYEQYF. CDR3 nucleotide sequence: TGCGCCAGCGCTGGGGTTGGCTCCTACGAGCAGTACTTC.

This clone was observed a single time. Germline and junction disagree at one end, which may indicate a read error. The chain has TRBV5-1 and TRBJ2-7, with unresolved D. Per germline, CDR1 SGHRS and CDR2 YFSETQ. This CDR3 region has 16 residues. Here the CDR3 reads CASILTSQIRGYEQYF. CDR3 coding DNA: TGCGCCAGCATCTTGACCAGCCAGATCAGAGGCTACGAGCAGTACTTC.

The chain joins TRBV11-2 to TRBJ2-7; 11 nucleotides line up with TRBD2. Germline values: CDR1 SGHAT, CDR2 FQNNGV. J was trimmed by 2 bases and V by 6 bases; bases with no gene match: 6. The CDR3 contains 15 residues. CDR3 region: CASRLETSGAYEQYF. In DNA form, the CDR3 reads TGTGCCAGCAGGCTAGAGACTAGCGGGGCCTACGAGCAGTACTTC.

This clone was seen once. The V call is TRBV19, the J call TRBJ2-2; D uncertain. V was cut by 3 bases and J by 4 bases, with 9 bases left in between. The CDR3 runs to 14 residues. Per germline, CDR1 LNHDA and CDR2 SQIVND (reference sequence). CDR3 residues: CASSISVPTGELFF. The CDR3 DNA is TGTGCCAGTAGTATTTCGGTGCCCACCGGGGAGCTGTTTTTT.